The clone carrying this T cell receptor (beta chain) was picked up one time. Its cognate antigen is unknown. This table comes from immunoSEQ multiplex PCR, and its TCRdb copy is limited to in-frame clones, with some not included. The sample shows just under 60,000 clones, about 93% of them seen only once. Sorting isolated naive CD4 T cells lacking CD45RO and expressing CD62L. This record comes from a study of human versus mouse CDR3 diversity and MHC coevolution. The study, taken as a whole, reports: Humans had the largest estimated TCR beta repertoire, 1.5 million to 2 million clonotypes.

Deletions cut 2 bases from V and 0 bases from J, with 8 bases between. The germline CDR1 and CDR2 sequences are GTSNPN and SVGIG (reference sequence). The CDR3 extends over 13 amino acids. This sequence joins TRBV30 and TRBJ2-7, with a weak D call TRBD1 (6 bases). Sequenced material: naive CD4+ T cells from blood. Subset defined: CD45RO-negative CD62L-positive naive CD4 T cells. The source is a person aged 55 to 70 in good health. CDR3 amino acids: CAWSKDSSYEQYF. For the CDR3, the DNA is TGTGCCTGGAGTAAGGACAGCTCCTACGAGCAGTACTTC.